The 27 T cell receptor beta chains presented below share a single source sample, sequenced in a study of T cells in placental villitis. The libraries were made with immunoSEQ v4. Measured with immunoSEQ multiplex PCR; TCRdb has only the in-frame clones, and not every one. The table lists about 700 clones, 95% to 98% of them singletons. Sequenced input: placental tissue containing maternal and fetal cells. The source is a human donor in good health; the placental T cells may come from both mother and fetus.

V is TRBV6-2 or TRBV6-3 and J is TRBJ2-3; D not certain. CDR1 is MNHEY and CDR2 is SVGEGT in the germline V gene. The CDR3 length is 18 residues. The germline V and J ends were trimmed by 1 base and 1 base, with 18 bases remaining between them. In DNA, the CDR3 is TGTGCCAGCAGTTACTATTCGCGACTTTACGACGGCACAGATACGCAGTATTTT. This gives the protein CASSYYSRLYDGTDTQYF.

V usage is TRBV27 and J usage is TRBJ1-1; possibly TRBD1 for D (5 bases). The germline V gene has CDR1 MNHEY and CDR2 SMNVEV (reference sequence). V was shortened by 6 bases and J by 0 bases, with 11 bases between the two germline ends. The CDR3 consists of 14 residues. CDR3 bases: TGTGCCAGCAGGTTGGGACCGTTGAACACTGAAGCTTTCTTT. Translating gives CASRLGPLNTEAFF.

This clone appeared a single time. This chain connects TRBV2 to TRBJ1-4, with TRBD1 matching 8 bases. With 7 bases clipped from V and 13 bases from J, the junction kept 8 bases outside the gene matches. This CDR3 has 12 amino acids. Germline CDR1 is SNHLY and CDR2 is FYNNEI. The CDR3 here is CASKRQGTLLFF. DNA of the CDR3: TGTGCCAGCAAACGACAGGGGACATTACTGTTTTTT.

The J gene is TRBJ2-7, the V gene TRBV5-1; 7 bases agree with TRBD2. The CDR3 loop spans 12 amino acids. With V trimmed by 0 bases and J by 11 bases, 5 bases remained unmatched. Germline lookup yields CDR1 SGHRS and CDR2 YFSETQ. The CDR3 sequence: CASSLDGRGEYF. CDR3 nucleotide sequence: TGCGCCAGCAGCTTGGACGGACGGGGGGAGTACTTC.

This sequence joins TRBV6-5 and TRBJ2-5, with D tentatively TRBD1 (5 bases). Trimming removed 2 bases from V and 2 bases from J, with 12 bases in between. Germline V lookup: CDR1 MNHEY, CDR2 SVGAGI. The CDR3 length is 15 residues. In DNA form, the CDR3 reads TGTGCCAGCAGTTACACCATGACAGAACAAGAGACCCAGTACTTC. Protein: CASSYTMTEQETQYF.

The chain links TRBV21-1 to TRBJ2-1; the table's D call of TRBD2 was not tested on the DNA. TRBV21-1 is tagged as a pseudogene. The CDR3 length is 15 residues. CDR3 bases: TGTGCCAGCAGCCCGGTGTGGGGAGGGGGGTATGAGCAGTTCTTC. Its translation: CASSPVWGGGYEQFF.

This chain uses TRBV14 with TRBJ1-6; the D is unclear. The V end was cut by 4 bases, the J end by 7 bases, with 11 bases between. The CDR3 has 14 residues. Germline-derived CDR1 and CDR2 are SGHDN and FVKESK. CDR3 nucleotides: TGTGCCAGCAGCCCCAGTTTAAAGAATTCACCCCTCCACTTT. Protein product: CASSPSLKNSPLHF. Based on the CDR3 plus reference TRBV14 and TRBJ1-6, the full variable domain is EAGVTQFPSHSVIEKGQTVTLRCDPISGHDNLYWYRRVMGKEIKFLLHFVKESKQDESGMPNNRFLAERTGGTYSTLKVQPAELEDSGVYFCASSPSLKNSPLHFGNGTRLTVT.

This clone was recorded only once. The V and J genes are TRBV4-3 and TRBJ2-1; 13 bases fit TRBD2. The CDR3 extends over 16 amino acids. Germline CDR1 is LGHNA and CDR2 is YSLEER. J was trimmed by 4 bases and V by 2 bases; bases with no gene match: 2. CDR3 loop: CASSQPGLAGYNEQFF. CDR3 in DNA: TGCGCCAGCAGCCAACCGGGACTAGCGGGATACAATGAGCAGTTCTTC.

The CDR3 coding sequence is TGTGCCAGCAGCCGTGGGGGGCGGACTAACTATGGCTACACCTTC. Amino acids: CASSRGGRTNYGYTF. This chain joins TRBV3-1 (or the pseudogene TRBV3-2) and TRBJ1-2, with D possibly being TRBD1 (6 bases). This CDR3 is 15 amino acids long. CDR1 LGHDT and CDR2 YNNKEL come from the germline V gene (reference sequence). The V end was cut by 4 bases, the J end by 0 bases, with 12 bases between.

The chain carries TRBV2 and TRBJ2-3; D gene ambiguous. Per germline, CDR1 SNHLY and CDR2 FYNNEI. The CDR3 is 15 amino acids. The V and J ends lost 8 bases and 0 bases respectively, with 15 bases between them. The CDR3 region has the DNA TGTGCCAGCGGTCGGACCACGAGGAGCACAGATACGCAGTATTTT. Its translation is CASGRTTRSTDTQYF.

This clone was picked up one time. V and J are TRBV7-9 and TRBJ2-3; D unclear. CDR1 and CDR2 from the germline V gene are SEHNR and FQNEAQ (reference sequence). This CDR3 region has 12 residues. Deletions cut 0 bases from V and 6 bases from J, with 4 bases between. CDR3 protein: CASSLALDTQYF. The DNA of the CDR3 is TGTGCCAGCAGCTTAGCCCTCGATACGCAGTATTTT. The variable domain in full, completed from reference TRBV7-9 and TRBJ2-3, reads DTGVSQNPRHKITKRGQNVTFRCDPISEHNRLYWYRQTLGQGPEFLTYFQNEAQLEKSRLLSDRFSAERPKGSFSTLEIQRTEQGDSAMYLCASSLALDTQYFGPGTRLTVL.

The chain recombines TRBV13 with TRBJ2-1; D possibly corresponds to TRBD2 (6 bases). The CDR3 is 13 residues long. CDR1 and CDR2 from the germline V gene are PRHDT and FYEKMQ (reference sequence). V was pared by 8 bases and J by 9 bases, with 17 bases between. Here the CDR3 reads CASSSGELGEQFF. CDR3 nucleotide sequence: TGTGCCAGCTCCTCGGGGGAGTTAGGTGAGCAGTTCTTC.

The chain's CDR3 is CASSLVKGGSPYNEQFF. In nucleotides, the CDR3 is TGTGCCAGCAGCTTAGTAAAAGGGGGCTCCCCCTACAATGAGCAGTTCTTC. The chain uses TRBV7-2 and TRBJ2-1; TRBD1 matches 7 bases. J gave up 2 bases and V 1 base, and 8 bases lay outside the gene matches. CDR1 is SGHTA and CDR2 is FQGNSA in the germline V gene. CDR3 length: 17 residues.

V and J are TRBV5-5 and TRBJ1-6; no clear D gene. The CDR3 is 13 amino acids. The germline CDR1 and CDR2 sequences are SGHKS and YYEKEE (reference sequence). V dropped 4 bases and J dropped 10 bases, with 12 bases sitting between them. CDR3 in DNA: TGTGCCAGCAGCCAGCAAGTGGACTCACCCCTCCACTTT. Its translation is CASSQQVDSPLHF.

The chain carries TRBV7-3 and TRBJ1-1; 7 bases match TRBD1. Germline V gives CDR1 SGHTA, CDR2 FQGTGA. The CDR3 covers 13 residues. Trimming at V came to 3 bases and at J to 3 bases, leaving 1 base not matched to a gene. CDR3 bases: TGTGCCAGCAGCTTTACAGGGGACACTGAAGCTTTCTTT. This encodes CASSFTGDTEAFF.

This chain connects TRBV7-2 to TRBJ2-3; D possibly corresponds to TRBD2 (7 bases). The CDR3 extends over 15 amino acids. The V end lost 3 bases, the J end lost 4 bases, and 14 bases lay between the germline ends. Per germline, CDR1 SGHTA and CDR2 FQGNSA. CDR3 bases: TGTGCCAGCAGCTTTAGGGGGGGATCTGCAGATACGCAGTATTTT. Amino acids: CASSFRGGSADTQYF.

The J gene is TRBJ2-3, the V gene TRBV4-2; a possible D gene is TRBD1 (6 bases). Germline CDR1 reads LGHNA; CDR2 reads YNFKEQ. The CDR3 consists of 19 residues. V was trimmed by 2 bases and J by 2 bases, leaving 23 bases between them. The CDR3 loop is CASSQPITPGAQITDTQYF. The CDR3 DNA reads as TGTGCCAGCAGCCAACCAATAACCCCAGGGGCTCAAATCACAGATACGCAGTATTTT.

The CDR3 nucleotides are TGTGCCAGCAGAAACCGGGACAACGGTTACGAGCAGTACTTC. It yields the protein CASRNRDNGYEQYF. This chain connects TRBV6-5 to TRBJ2-7, with D possibly matching TRBD1 (6 bases). Germline V gene data show CDR1 as MNHEY and CDR2 as SVGAGI. V dropped 6 bases and J dropped 4 bases, with 16 bases sitting between them. The CDR3 is 14 amino acids.

The chain carries TRBV5-3 and TRBJ2-5; D is perhaps TRBD2 (6 bases). TRBV5-3 carries the ORF label, with uncertain function. V lost 5 bases, J lost 5 bases, and 19 bases lay in between. The CDR3 has 15 amino acids. This CDR3 is CARRPETRSNETQYF. As DNA, the CDR3 is TGTGCCAGAAGACCCGAGACTAGATCCAATGAGACCCAGTACTTC.

This sequence joins TRBV10-3 and TRBJ1-3, with D possibly matching TRBD1 (5 bases). Trimming cost V 5 bases and J 0 bases, with 14 bases left between them. The CDR3 loop spans 16 amino acids. CDR1 is ENHRY, CDR2 SYGVKD, per germline. CDR3 residues: CAISPWDASSGNTIYF. DNA for the CDR3: TGTGCCATCAGTCCATGGGACGCCAGCTCTGGAAACACCATATATTTT.

The V gene is TRBV6-1, the J gene TRBJ2-1; tentative D call: TRBD2 (5 bases). The CDR3 has 15 amino acids. Trimming took 3 bases from V and 2 from J, leaving 11 bases between them. The germline gives CDR1 MNHNS, CDR2 SASEGT. CDR3 amino acids: CASSEGDGTYNEQFF. The CDR3 nucleotides read TGTGCCAGCAGTGAGGGTGACGGGACCTACAATGAGCAGTTCTTC.

The genes are TRBV12-3 or TRBV12-4 and TRBJ2-7; D ambiguous. Trimming took 6 bases from V and 0 from J, leaving 9 bases between them. The CDR3 totals 13 residues. The CDR3 here is CASSHYSSYEQYF. DNA for the CDR3: TGTGCCAGCAGCCATTACAGCTCCTACGAGCAGTACTTC.

The chain couples TRBV7-8 to TRBJ2-5; 9 bases agree with TRBD1. Trimming at V came to 0 bases and at J to 5 bases, leaving 7 bases not matched to a gene. This CDR3 is built from 16 residues. From germline, CDR1 is SGHVS and CDR2 FQNEAQ. CDR3 in DNA: TGTGCCAGCAGCTTAGCATACAGGGGGCAGAGGGAGACCCAGTACTTC. Translation: CASSLAYRGQRETQYF.

This chain uses TRBV18 with TRBJ2-7; 8 bases agree with TRBD2. The CDR3 runs 15 residues. Germline V gene sequence: CDR1 KGHSH, CDR2 LQKENI. The V segment lost 3 bases and the J segment 2 bases; nucleotides outside the gene matches: 6. This CDR3 is CASSPGRGATYEQYF. CDR3 nucleotides: TGTGCCAGCTCACCGGGGCGGGGGGCCACCTACGAGCAGTACTTC.

This clone was seen a single time. The chain couples TRBV2 to TRBJ2-3; 7 positions match TRBD2. CDR3 length: 17 amino acids. Germline-derived CDR1 and CDR2 are SNHLY and FYNNEI. V lost 4 bases to trimming and J lost 0 bases; unmatched junction nucleotides: 10. In DNA, the CDR3 is TGTGCCAGCAGTGTAGTACTAGCGATAACTAGCACAGATACGCAGTATTTT. This encodes CASSVVLAITSTDTQYF.

V is TRBV10-3 and J is TRBJ2-3; D is unclear. CDR3 length equals 13 residues. V was pared by 6 bases and J by 4 bases, with 11 bases between. The germline V gene encodes CDR1 ENHRY and CDR2 SYGVKD. The CDR3 DNA reads TGTGCCATCAGCTTTAGCTGGGCAGATACGCAGTATTTT. Translated, it gives CAISFSWADTQYF.

This chain connects TRBV12-3 or TRBV12-4 to TRBJ1-3; D ambiguous. This CDR3 has 12 residues. Trimming cost V 3 bases and J 4 bases, with 4 bases left between them. Written as DNA, the CDR3 is TGTGCCAGCAGTTTTCGGGGAAACACCATATATTTT. Protein product: CASSFRGNTIYF.